This T cell receptor beta chain originates from a study of T cell repertoires in cytomegalovirus infection. Between the trimmed V and J ends, which lost 0 bases and 4 bases, there was a span of 15 bases. This CDR3 is 16 amino acids long. Germline assignment: CDR1 MGHDK and CDR2 SYGVNS. This clonotype was observed a few times. Each CDR3 protein is one row after TCRdb ran MiXCR on the reads. This sample has approximately 630,000 distinct CDR3 sequences; roughly a quarter occur once, and the top ten carry roughly 8%. V gene TRBV25-1 combines with J gene TRBJ1-2; possible D gene TRBD1, 6 bases. The sequence was collected from a human donor in good health (CMV status not recorded). Some clones in this sample may be carry-over from other donors' samples. Sequenced material: CD8+ T cells from PBMCs. CDR3 bases: TGTGCCAGCAGTGAATATTACCAGGGGAATGCCTATGGCTACACCTTC. Its translation is CASSEYYQGNAYGYTF.